Following are 27 T cell receptor beta chains from one sample sequenced in a study of T cell responses to AZD1222 COVID-19 vaccine. Profiled with immunoSEQ multiplex PCR; TCRdb holds only in-frame clones, not every one. The profile shows roughly 150,000 clones, roughly 90% of them singletons. The starting material was peripheral blood, obtained 28 days after the second AZD1222 dose. These receptors were collected from an adult who received the AZD1222 COVID-19 vaccine.

The chain uses TRBV21-1 and TRBJ2-3; no DNA check was done on the table's D call, TRBD2. TRBV21-1 is a recognized pseudogene. This CDR3 is built from 19 residues. In DNA form, the CDR3 reads TGTGCCAGCAGCAAAGCTTTTTTCCCCCCGGACTCCGGTCGAGATACGCAGTATTTT. Protein: CASSKAFFPPDSGRDTQYF.

The chain uses TRBV3-1 (or the pseudogene TRBV3-2) and TRBJ2-7; D may be TRBD2 (6 bases). V was pared by 0 bases and J by 2 bases, with 11 bases between. The CDR3 totals 15 residues. Germline V CDR1 and CDR2: LGHDT, YNNKEL (reference sequence). CDR3 nucleotides: TGTGCCAGCAGCCAAGACCGGGGGTTTCCCTACGAGCAGTACTTC. This translates into CASSQDRGFPYEQYF.

V usage is TRBV29-1 and J usage is TRBJ2-5; D is ambiguous. The CDR3 spans 11 residues. Trimming took 7 bases from V and 5 from J, leaving 11 bases between them. Germline values: CDR1 SQVTM, CDR2 ANQGSEA. The CDR3 loop is CSARRVETQYF. In DNA, the CDR3 is TGCAGCGCCCGAAGGGTGGAGACCCAGTACTTC.

The J gene is TRBJ1-5, the V gene TRBV6-5; unclear D gene. The germline CDR1 and CDR2 sequences are MNHEY and SVGAGI. The CDR3 length is 14 residues. V lost 6 bases and J lost 6, with 15 bases in between. CDR3 residues: CASSPGWSGQPQHF. In DNA, the CDR3 is TGTGCCAGCAGCCCCGGGTGGTCTGGTCAGCCCCAGCATTTT.

The chain uses TRBV7-8 and TRBJ1-2; TRBD1 might be the D (6 bases). V gave up 6 bases and J gave up 0 bases, with 14 bases separating them. The CDR3 sequence is 15 residues long. In germline, CDR1 is SGHVS, CDR2 FQNEAQ. The CDR3 coding sequence is TGTGCCAGCAGGAGGGGGAAAATTGCTAACTATGGCTACACCTTC. Translating gives CASRRGKIANYGYTF. Combining the CDR3 with reference TRBV7-8 and TRBJ1-2 gives the whole variable domain GAGVSQSPRYKVAKRGQDVALRCDPISGHVSLFWYQQALGQGPEFLTYFQNEAQLDKSGLPSDRFFAERPEGSVSTLKIQRTQQEDSAVYLCASRRGKIANYGYTFGSGTRLTVV.

The chain employs TRBV5-1 and TRBJ1-6; 8 bases line up with TRBD1. V dropped 4 bases and J dropped 10; count of bases not matched to a gene: 16. Germline CDR1 and CDR2: SGHRS and YFSETQ. This CDR3 spans 17 amino acids. The CDR3 region is CASSIGQGQLAGSPLHF. CDR3 nucleotide sequence: TGCGCCAGCAGCATCGGACAGGGACAGCTGGCCGGGTCACCCCTCCACTTT.

The chain combines TRBV7-3 with TRBJ2-4; D not resolved. Looked up from germline, CDR1 is SGHTA and CDR2 is FQGTGA. The ends were cut back, 5 bases at V and 8 bases at J, with 19 bases in the middle. The CDR3 spans 15 residues. DNA for the CDR3: TGTGCCAGCAGCCCCTCAGGTACCTTTTCCGACATTCAGTACTTC. This sequence encodes CASSPSGTFSDIQYF.

This clone appeared a single time. J is TRBJ2-1 and V is TRBV7-9; D is perhaps TRBD1 or TRBD2 (5 bases each). CDR1 SEHNR and CDR2 FQNEAQ come from the germline V gene (reference sequence). V dropped 6 bases and J dropped 5 bases, with 17 bases sitting between them. The CDR3 is made up of 15 amino acids. CDR3: CASRTGLKKDNEQFF. Written as DNA, the CDR3 is TGTGCCAGCAGAACAGGACTCAAGAAAGACAATGAGCAGTTCTTC.

This rearrangement joins TRBV6-5 to TRBJ1-5, with TRBD1 identical over 9 bases. Losses at the gene ends were 6 bases for V and 2 bases for J; bases not matched to a gene: 2. Per germline, CDR1 MNHEY and CDR2 SVGAGI. The CDR3 covers 14 residues. The CDR3 reads CASRGQGGNQPQHF. The CDR3, as DNA: TGTGCCAGCAGGGGACAGGGCGGCAATCAGCCCCAGCATTTT.

This chain joins TRBV7-3 and TRBJ2-3; 10 positions agree with TRBD2. CDR1 and CDR2 (germline): SGHTA, FQGTGA. V gave up 4 bases and J gave up 5 bases; unmatched junction bases: 6. The CDR3 length is 15 residues. As DNA, the CDR3 is TGTGCCAGCAGCTGGCTAGCGGGAGAGAAAGATACGCAGTATTTT. The encoded protein is CASSWLAGEKDTQYF.

V usage is TRBV30 and J usage is TRBJ1-2; TRBD1 is a possible D gene (5 bases). The CDR3 consists of 11 residues. Germline values: CDR1 GTSNPN, CDR2 SVGIG (reference sequence). Trimming shortened V by 3 bases and J by 10 bases, and 12 bases separated the two germline ends. The CDR3: CAWRPGRDYTF. The DNA of the CDR3 is TGTGCCTGGAGGCCAGGGAGGGACTACACCTTC.

The chain combines TRBV9 with TRBJ2-2; D possibly corresponds to TRBD2 (5 bases). The CDR3 extends over 16 amino acids. V shed 4 bases and J shed 1 base, with 14 bases lying between them. In germline, CDR1 is SGDLS, CDR2 YYNGEE. The CDR3 bases are TGTGCCAGCAGCCCCCGGGGTAGCGAGAACACCGGGGAGCTGTTTTTT. Protein: CASSPRGSENTGELFF.

V gene TRBV5-1 combines with J gene TRBJ1-6; 9 bases match TRBD1. The J segment lost 14 bases and the V segment lost 4 bases, leaving 19 bases of the junction unmatched. Germline V gene lookup returns CDR1 SGHRS and CDR2 YFSETQ. The CDR3 runs 17 residues. CDR3 region: CASSLTPGTGRYGALHF. CDR3 bases: TGCGCCAGCAGCCTCACTCCCGGGACAGGGCGCTATGGGGCCCTCCACTTT.

The gene calls are TRBV2 and TRBJ2-1; possibly TRBD2 for D (6 bases). The CDR3 is 16 residues long. CDR1 SNHLY and CDR2 FYNNEI come from the germline V gene. Trimming took off 6 bases at V and 8 bases at J, with 23 bases between the two ends. CDR3 sequence: CASRASWGVGSHEQFF. CDR3 nucleotide sequence: TGTGCCAGCAGGGCCTCCTGGGGGGTAGGGAGCCATGAGCAGTTCTTC.

The chain is built from TRBV6-5 and TRBJ1-5, with no clear D. V gave up 6 bases and J gave up 0 bases, with 12 bases separating them. Germline values: CDR1 MNHEY, CDR2 SVGAGI. The CDR3 totals 15 residues. The CDR3 protein is CASRVTPYSNQPQHF. The CDR3 DNA follows: TGTGCCAGCAGGGTAACACCGTATAGCAATCAGCCCCAGCATTTT.

This chain joins TRBV5-4 and TRBJ2-5, with D possibly matching TRBD1 (7 bases). This CDR3 has 15 residues. Per germline, CDR1 SGHNT and CDR2 YYREEE (reference sequence). The V gene lost 5 bases and the J gene lost 2 bases, with 16 bases spanning the gap. This CDR3 reads CASSQGGAGQETQYF. Here the CDR3 DNA reads TGTGCCAGCAGTCAAGGGGGCGCGGGGCAAGAGACCCAGTACTTC.

This rearrangement joins TRBV7-9 to TRBJ2-6; 9 bases map to TRBD1. Per the germline V gene, CDR1 is SEHNR and CDR2 is FQNEAQ (reference sequence). V dropped 6 bases and J dropped 1; count of bases not matched to a gene: 13. CDR3 length: 19 residues. The CDR3 protein is CASRTASGTGYSGANVLTF. Written as DNA, the CDR3 is TGTGCCAGCAGGACTGCCTCCGGGACAGGGTATTCTGGGGCCAACGTCCTGACTTTC.

This clone was found once. The rearrangement joins TRBV5-1 to TRBJ1-2, with unresolved D. V was shortened by 0 bases and J by 3 bases, with 15 bases between the two germline ends. The CDR3 loop spans 16 amino acids. From germline, CDR1 is SGHRS and CDR2 YFSETQ. CDR3 in DNA: TGCGCCAGCAGCTTGGCCTGGAGGGATGGCTACTATGGCTACACCTTC. Translation: CASSLAWRDGYYGYTF.

The chain combines TRBV10-2 with TRBJ1-1; D remains unclear. Trimming took off 7 bases at V and 4 bases at J, with 10 bases between the two ends. CDR1 and CDR2 from the germline V gene are WSHSY and SAAADI. The CDR3 totals 12 residues. CDR3 residues: CASNPGGTEAFF. CDR3 in DNA: TGCGCCAGCAATCCCGGTGGCACTGAAGCTTTCTTT.

V is TRBV6-5 and J is TRBJ2-1, with D possibly being TRBD1 (6 bases). The CDR3 totals 14 residues. Trimming cost V 5 bases and J 5 bases, with 13 bases left between them. Per the germline V gene, CDR1 is MNHEY and CDR2 is SVGAGI. This chain's CDR3 is CASSPGTSNNEQFF. The DNA for the CDR3 is TGTGCCAGCAGTCCCGGGACATCGAACAATGAGCAGTTCTTC.

The chain couples TRBV13 to TRBJ2-1; a weak D match, TRBD2 (6 bases). V lost 1 base and J 0 bases, leaving 10 bases between the germline ends. The CDR3 totals 16 residues. Germline assignment: CDR1 PRHDT and CDR2 FYEKMQ (reference sequence). The CDR3 reads CASSLDGGSSYNEQFF. The DNA for the CDR3 is TGTGCCAGCAGCTTAGATGGGGGGAGCTCCTACAATGAGCAGTTCTTC.

The chain uses TRBV5-1 and TRBJ1-4; D is possibly TRBD1 (6 bases). CDR3 size: 14 residues. Germline V gives CDR1 SGHRS, CDR2 YFSETQ. Trimming took 2 bases from V and 8 from J, leaving 13 bases between them. The CDR3 protein is CASSLEGGKEKLFF. The DNA for the CDR3 is TGCGCCAGCAGCTTAGAGGGGGGGAAGGAAAAACTGTTTTTT.

CDR3 coding DNA: TGTGCCAGCAGCTTACTAGGACCCCTTGGCACCGGGGAGCTGTTTTTT. It yields the protein CASSLLGPLGTGELFF. The rearrangement joins TRBV7-6 to TRBJ2-2; D gene uncertain. CDR1 and CDR2 (germline): SGHVS, FNYEAQ. Trimming took off 2 bases at V and 4 bases at J, with 14 bases between the two ends. The CDR3 runs 16 residues.

This chain links TRBV3-1 (or the pseudogene TRBV3-2) with TRBJ1-1; TRBD1 agrees at 9 bases. The CDR3 spans 17 residues. V lost 0 bases, J lost 1 base, and 6 bases stayed unmatched. Germline V gene data show CDR1 as LGHDT and CDR2 as YNNKEL (reference sequence). This CDR3 reads CASSQEYRGLRNTEAFF. In DNA form, the CDR3 reads TGTGCCAGCAGCCAAGAGTACAGGGGGCTTCGGAACACTGAAGCTTTCTTT.

The sample holds one count of this clone. V and J are TRBV7-9 and TRBJ1-1; 7 nucleotides match TRBD1. The junction had 6 bases not matched to a gene; V was cut back by 3 bases and J by 5 bases. This CDR3 region has 14 residues. Germline CDR1 is SEHNR and CDR2 is FQNEAQ (reference sequence). This CDR3 is CASSFWDRGTEAFF. The CDR3 DNA follows: TGTGCCAGCAGCTTCTGGGACAGAGGGACTGAAGCTTTCTTT.

The genes are TRBV7-9 and TRBJ2-1; 8 bases are a match to TRBD1. The germline V gene encodes CDR1 SEHNR and CDR2 FQNEAQ (reference sequence). The CDR3 sequence is 14 residues long. Trimming removed 5 bases from V and 8 bases from J; junction bases left unmatched: 8. The CDR3 sequence: CASSPGQGPHEQFF. The CDR3 region has the DNA TGTGCCAGCAGCCCAGGACAGGGACCGCATGAGCAGTTCTTC.

The V and J genes are TRBV6-5 and TRBJ1-6; weak D call: TRBD1 (5 bases). Germline V CDR1 and CDR2: MNHEY, SVGAGI. The CDR3 consists of 16 residues. Trimming took off 2 bases at V and 7 bases at J, with 15 bases between the two ends. This CDR3 is CASSYGTPIQNSPLHF. The DNA for the CDR3 is TGTGCCAGCAGTTACGGGACCCCAATACAGAATTCACCCCTCCACTTT.